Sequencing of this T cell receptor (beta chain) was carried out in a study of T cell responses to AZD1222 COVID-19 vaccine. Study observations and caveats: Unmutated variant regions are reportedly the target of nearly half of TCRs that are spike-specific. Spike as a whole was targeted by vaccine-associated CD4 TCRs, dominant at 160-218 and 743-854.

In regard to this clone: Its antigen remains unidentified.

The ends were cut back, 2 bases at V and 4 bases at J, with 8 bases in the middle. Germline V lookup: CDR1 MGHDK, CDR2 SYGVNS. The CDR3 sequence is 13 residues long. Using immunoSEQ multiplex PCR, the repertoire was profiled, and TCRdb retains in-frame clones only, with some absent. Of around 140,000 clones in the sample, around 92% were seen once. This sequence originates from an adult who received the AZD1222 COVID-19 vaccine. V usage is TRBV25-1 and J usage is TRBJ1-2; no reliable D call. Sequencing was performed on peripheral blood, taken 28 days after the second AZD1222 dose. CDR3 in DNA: TGTGCCAGCAGTGAAGGTCAGAGCTATGGCTACACCTTC. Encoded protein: CASSEGQSYGYTF.